This entry lists 30 T cell receptor beta chains sequenced from one sample in a study of blood T cell repertoires in COVID-19. Profiled with immunoSEQ multiplex PCR; TCRdb holds only in-frame clones, not every one. The sample holds roughly 86,000 clones, under 85% seen once. Sample: peripheral blood. The receptors were gathered from a woman in her sixties or seventies with acute or convalescent COVID-19.

J is TRBJ2-7 and V is TRBV6-4; 9 bases map to TRBD1. The CDR3 has 18 residues. V was pared by 6 bases and J by 3 bases, with 18 bases of the junction left unmatched. Germline CDR1 and CDR2: MRHNA and SNTAGT. Here the CDR3 reads CASSDRDRAARAYYEQYF. The CDR3 region has the DNA TGTGCCAGCAGCGACCGGGACAGGGCAGCCCGGGCTTACTACGAGCAGTACTTC.

The chain combines TRBV18 with TRBJ1-1; possible D gene TRBD1, 5 bases. Per the germline V gene, CDR1 is KGHSH and CDR2 is LQKENI. The CDR3 covers 16 residues. V lost 4 bases to trimming and J lost 4 bases, with 19 bases between them. The CDR3 sequence: CASSLEQVVLGTEAFF. The CDR3 DNA sequence: TGTGCCAGCTCACTAGAACAGGTGGTGCTGGGCACTGAAGCTTTCTTT.

This clone was seen a few times. This rearrangement joins TRBV7-9 to TRBJ1-1; the D gene is possibly TRBD1 (5 bases). The CDR3 is 14 amino acids. Germline lookup yields CDR1 SEHNR and CDR2 FQNEAQ (reference sequence). V was shortened by 0 bases and J by 4 bases, with 9 bases between the two germline ends. Here the CDR3 reads CASSLAGASTEAFF. For the CDR3, the DNA is TGTGCCAGCAGCTTAGCAGGGGCAAGCACTGAAGCTTTCTTT.

This clone was detected only once. The chain uses TRBV4-1 and TRBJ1-3; D unclear. V was shortened by 1 base and J by 4 bases, with 17 bases between the two germline ends. This CDR3 is 17 amino acids long. CDR1 MGHRA and CDR2 YSYEKL come from the germline V gene. The CDR3: CASSQVIGIPAGNTIYF. CDR3 DNA sequence: TGCGCCAGCAGCCAAGTCATCGGGATCCCGGCGGGAAACACCATATATTTT.

The chain carries TRBV28 and TRBJ1-1, with 11 bases that match TRBD1. The CDR3 consists of 17 residues. Trimming took 5 bases from V and 5 from J; bases not matched to a gene: 13. The germline gives CDR1 MDHEN, CDR2 SYDVKM. CDR3 amino acids: CASSDVGTGGGRTEAFF. As DNA, the CDR3 is TGTGCCAGCAGTGACGTCGGGACAGGGGGTGGGAGGACTGAAGCTTTCTTT.

The V call is TRBV5-6, the J call TRBJ2-7; 8 positions match TRBD1. Trimming took 4 bases from V and 2 from J; bases not matched to a gene: 11. This CDR3 has 16 amino acids. Germline V gene lookup returns CDR1 SGHDT and CDR2 YYEEEE. The CDR3 nucleotides read TGTGCCAGCAGCCGCCAAGGGACAGGCAGTCCCTACGAGCAGTACTTC. This gives the protein CASSRQGTGSPYEQYF.

The rearrangement links TRBV6-5 to TRBJ1-2; 9 bases line up with TRBD1. This CDR3 comprises 13 residues. After removal of 1 base from V and 6 bases from J, the junction contained 0 bases not matched to a gene. Germline CDR1 reads MNHEY; CDR2 reads SVGAGI. The CDR3 loop reads CASSYWTGDGYTF. CDR3 in DNA: TGTGCCAGCAGTTACTGGACAGGGGATGGCTACACCTTC.

This chain joins TRBV5-1 and TRBJ2-1, with TRBD2 matching 10 bases. This CDR3 region has 16 residues. V gave up 3 bases and J gave up 7 bases; unmatched junction bases: 10. Germline V CDR1 and CDR2: SGHRS, YFSETQ. The CDR3 loop reads CASSSKAGGLKNEQFF. CDR3 DNA: TGCGCCAGCAGCTCTAAAGCGGGGGGGCTGAAAAATGAGCAGTTCTTC.

The chain joins TRBV18 to TRBJ1-2; possible D gene TRBD1, 5 bases. In germline, CDR1 is KGHSH, CDR2 LQKENI. The V gene lost 6 bases and the J gene lost 5 bases, with 13 bases spanning the gap. The CDR3 contains 13 residues. CDR3 in amino acids: CASSRLTAYGYTF. The CDR3 DNA is TGTGCCAGCTCCCGTCTGACAGCATATGGCTACACCTTC.

This rearrangement joins TRBV11-3 to TRBJ2-2; 9 nucleotides line up with TRBD2. CDR1 and CDR2 from the germline V gene are SGHNT and YENEEA. CDR3 length: 14 residues. V shed 3 bases, J shed 5 bases, and the junction held 1 base outside the gene matches. This CDR3 reads CASSLTSGTGELFF. The CDR3 region has the DNA TGTGCCAGCAGCTTGACTAGCGGTACCGGGGAGCTGTTTTTT.

The chain recombines TRBV2 with TRBJ2-1; 8 positions agree with TRBD2. The CDR3 runs 14 residues. CDR1 and CDR2 (germline): SNHLY, FYNNEI. The J segment lost 3 bases and the V segment lost 4 bases, leaving 2 bases of the junction unmatched. CDR3: CASSAGGDYNEQFF. The CDR3 DNA sequence: TGTGCCAGCAGTGCCGGGGGGGACTACAATGAGCAGTTCTTC. The variable domain in full, completed from reference TRBV2 and TRBJ2-1, reads EPEVTQTPSHQVTQMGQEVILRCVPISNHLYFYWYRQILGQKVEFLVSFYNNEISEKSEIFDDQFSVERPDGSNFTLKIRSTKLEDSAMYFCASSAGGDYNEQFFGPGTRLTVL.

V and J are TRBV5-1 and TRBJ1-2; TRBD1 agrees at 8 bases. This CDR3 contains 15 residues. The V segment lost 2 bases and the J segment 5 bases; nucleotides outside the gene matches: 8. Germline-derived CDR1 and CDR2 are SGHRS and YFSETQ. The CDR3 is CASSFETGVRYGYTF. CDR3 bases: TGCGCCAGCAGCTTCGAGACAGGGGTTCGTTATGGCTACACCTTC.

The CDR3 reads CASSSRDRGTYEQYF. In DNA, the CDR3 is TGCGCCAGCAGTTCCCGGGACAGGGGGACCTACGAGCAGTACTTC. V gene TRBV10-1 combines with J gene TRBJ2-7; TRBD1 matches 11 bases. CDR1 is WNHNN, CDR2 SYGVQD, per germline (reference sequence). This CDR3 comprises 15 residues. The V gene end was trimmed by 5 bases and the J gene end by 2 bases; junction bases not matched to a gene: 5.

The chain uses TRBV6-5 and TRBJ1-3, with D possibly matching TRBD1 (5 bases). Germline CDR1 reads MNHEY; CDR2 reads SVGAGI. The CDR3 consists of 15 residues. Trimming cost V 0 bases and J 1 base, with 7 bases left between them. The CDR3 DNA follows: TGTGCCAGCAGTTACTCGGGGGGATCTGGAAACACCATATATTTT. Encoded protein: CASSYSGGSGNTIYF.

The chain has TRBV7-2 and TRBJ2-3, with D tentatively TRBD1 (5 bases). The CDR3 is 14 amino acids. CDR1 is SGHTA and CDR2 is FQGNSA in the germline V gene. V lost 5 bases, J lost 5 bases, and 14 bases lay in between. Here the CDR3 reads CASSLLSQGDTQYF. The CDR3 bases are TGTGCCAGCAGCCTATTATCCCAGGGAGATACGCAGTATTTT. Full variable domain (outside the CDR3, taken from reference TRBV7-2 and TRBJ2-3): GAGVSQSPSNKVTEKGKDVELRCDPISGHTALYWYRQSLGQGLEFLIYFQGNSAPDKSGLPSDRFSAERTGGSVSTLTIQRTQQEDSAVYLCASSLLSQGDTQYFGPGTRLTVL.

This clone occurred a few times. The chain joins TRBV2 to TRBJ1-1; the match to TRBD1 covers 7 bases. Germline assignment: CDR1 SNHLY and CDR2 FYNNEI. This CDR3 has 13 amino acids. V was clipped by 4 bases and J by 5 bases; unmatched bases: 4. In DNA, the CDR3 is TGTGCCAGCAGTGCGGGACAGAGAACTGAAGCTTTCTTT. It specifies CASSAGQRTEAFF.

This chain uses TRBV6-4 with TRBJ1-2; 9 bases map to TRBD1. Germline V CDR1 and CDR2: MRHNA, SNTAGT. J gave up 4 bases and V 0 bases, and 6 bases lay outside the gene matches. The CDR3 consists of 16 residues. In DNA, the CDR3 is TGTGCCAGCAGTGACTCCGGACAGGGGCAGGGCTATGGCTACACCTTC. It encodes CASSDSGQGQGYGYTF.

This clone was seen once. The V and J genes are TRBV7-9 and TRBJ1-2; 8 bases are shared with TRBD1. CDR3 length equals 15 residues. Losses at the gene ends were 1 base for V and 3 bases for J; bases not matched to a gene: 4. Germline V gene lookup returns CDR1 SEHNR and CDR2 FQNEAQ (reference sequence). The CDR3 here is CASSLGSTGDYGYTF. The CDR3 DNA sequence: TGTGCCAGCAGCTTAGGCTCGACAGGGGACTATGGCTACACCTTC.

V gene TRBV19 combines with J gene TRBJ1-1; 7 nucleotides match TRBD1. Looked up from germline, CDR1 is LNHDA and CDR2 is SQIVND (reference sequence). The CDR3 sequence is 15 residues long. Trimming took 5 bases from V and 1 from J; bases not matched to a gene: 7. In DNA, the CDR3 is TGTGCCAGTAGTCCTACAGGGGCCCCGAACACTGAAGCTTTCTTT. Protein sequence: CASSPTGAPNTEAFF.

The chain carries TRBV14 and TRBJ2-7; 8 bases fit TRBD2. The germline CDR1 and CDR2 sequences are SGHDN and FVKESK. Trimming cost V 4 bases and J 3 bases; bases outside gene matches: 8. The CDR3 loop spans 15 amino acids. As DNA, the CDR3 is TGTGCCAGCAGCCCCTGGACGGGAGGGGACTACGAGCAGTACTTC. As protein: CASSPWTGGDYEQYF.

This chain links TRBV28 with TRBJ1-6, with a weak D call TRBD1 (6 bases). This CDR3 region has 16 residues. Trimming left V 5 bases short and J 9 bases short, with 20 bases between. Per germline, CDR1 MDHEN and CDR2 SYDVKM. The CDR3 spells CASSPTKDSAVSPLHF. The DNA of the CDR3 is TGTGCCAGCAGTCCGACTAAGGACAGTGCCGTTTCACCCCTCCACTTT.

This rearrangement joins TRBV5-4 to TRBJ1-2; D gene ambiguous. Looked up from germline, CDR1 is SGHNT and CDR2 is YYREEE (reference sequence). The CDR3 contains 15 residues. Trimming stripped 0 bases from V and 1 base from J, with 10 bases between. This CDR3 is CASSLDPTNNYGYTF. In DNA form, the CDR3 reads TGTGCCAGCAGCTTGGACCCCACAAATAACTATGGCTACACCTTC.

The chain has TRBV2 and TRBJ2-6; D not resolved. CDR1 is SNHLY, CDR2 FYNNEI, per germline. CDR3 size: 17 residues. Trimming removed 3 bases from V and 0 bases from J, with 12 bases in between. CDR3 amino acids: CASSDGLISSGANVLTF. CDR3 nucleotide sequence: TGTGCCAGCAGTGACGGTTTGATAAGCTCTGGGGCCAACGTCCTGACTTTC.

The chain has TRBV10-1 and TRBJ2-5; 12 bases are a match to TRBD2. Trimming cost V 3 bases and J 4 bases; bases outside gene matches: 3. CDR1 is WNHNN, CDR2 SYGVQD, per germline (reference sequence). The CDR3 is 15 amino acids. CDR3 sequence: CASSDQTSGGETQYF. The CDR3 DNA is TGCGCCAGCAGTGACCAGACTAGCGGGGGAGAGACCCAGTACTTC.

The chain couples TRBV3-1 (or the pseudogene TRBV3-2) to TRBJ1-5; D uncertain. The CDR3 contains 15 residues. V shed 4 bases and J shed 5 bases, with 15 bases lying between them. Germline CDR1 LGHDT, CDR2 YNNKEL (reference sequence). The DNA for the CDR3 is TGTGCCAGCAGCCTATCGGGGAGGAGGGATCAGCCCCAGCATTTT. Translating gives CASSLSGRRDQPQHF.

This clone has just one count. The CDR3 DNA follows: TGCAGTGCGGAAACAGGGTCACCCCTCCACTTT. Residues: CSAETGSPLHF. The J gene is TRBJ1-6, the V gene TRBV20-1; maybe TRBD1 (6 bases). The CDR3 consists of 11 residues. Per the germline V gene, CDR1 is DFQATT and CDR2 is SNEGSKA (reference sequence). The V and J ends lost 6 bases and 10 bases respectively, with 10 bases between them.

The chain couples TRBV19 to TRBJ1-6; D is perhaps TRBD1 (6 bases). With 5 bases removed from V and 8 bases from J, the gap between germline ends came to 16 bases. Germline V gene lookup returns CDR1 LNHDA and CDR2 SQIVND (reference sequence). This CDR3 region has 15 residues. The CDR3 loop is CASSLSTGLDSPLHF. DNA for the CDR3: TGTGCCAGTAGTCTCTCGACAGGCTTGGATTCACCCCTCCACTTT.

The rearrangement links TRBV19 to TRBJ1-1, with 8 bases identical to TRBD1. The CDR3 covers 18 residues. The V segment lost 3 bases and the J segment 5 bases; nucleotides outside the gene matches: 17. CDR1 is LNHDA, CDR2 SQIVND, per germline (reference sequence). The DNA for the CDR3 is TGTGCCAGTAGTATTTTTGGCGGACAGGGCCCTTCGCCGACTGAAGCTTTCTTT. It encodes CASSIFGGQGPSPTEAFF.

This sequence joins TRBV6-6 and TRBJ1-5, with D perhaps matching TRBD1 (6 bases). The CDR3 runs 15 residues. V was shortened by 7 bases and J by 2 bases, with 15 bases between the two germline ends. Germline CDR1 MNHNY, CDR2 SVGAGI (reference sequence). CDR3 sequence: CASTPGGAGNQPQHF. CDR3 nucleotides: TGTGCCAGCACTCCGGGGGGGGCTGGCAATCAGCCCCAGCATTTT.

A note on this clone: At one end, the junction sequence differs from germline, possibly due to a read error. The chain combines TRBV7-2 with TRBJ1-2; D perhaps matches TRBD1 (5 bases). This CDR3 has 16 amino acids. CDR1 is SGHTA, CDR2 FQGNSA, per germline. CDR3 DNA sequence: TGTGCCAGCAGCTTAGGAGCGGGGCAGGGTAACAATGGCTACACCTTC. Encoded protein: CASSLGAGQGNNGYTF.